This T cell receptor beta chain was identified in a study of blood T cells in healthy people across ages. Between the trimmed V and J ends, which lost 0 bases and 5 bases, there was a span of 18 bases. The CDR3 totals 17 residues. Germline V lookup: CDR1 SGDLS, CDR2 YYNGEE. Sample-barcoded 5' priming and a J-beta primer mix drove a second PCR of about 7 to 12 cycles. TCRdb fed the 5' RACE reads into MiXCR, producing one record per CDR3 protein. The sample lists approximately 1,000,000 distinct CDR3 sequences, 35% to 50% occurring once. The sequenced sample was blood. The V and J genes are TRBV9 and TRBJ2-1, with D maybe TRBD1 (6 bases). This TCR was sampled from a woman aged 55-70 years in good health. DNA of the CDR3: TGTGCCAGCAGCGTAGCTGGGGGCAGGGGCGCCCACAATGAGCAGTTCTTC. It specifies CASSVAGGRGAHNEQFF.